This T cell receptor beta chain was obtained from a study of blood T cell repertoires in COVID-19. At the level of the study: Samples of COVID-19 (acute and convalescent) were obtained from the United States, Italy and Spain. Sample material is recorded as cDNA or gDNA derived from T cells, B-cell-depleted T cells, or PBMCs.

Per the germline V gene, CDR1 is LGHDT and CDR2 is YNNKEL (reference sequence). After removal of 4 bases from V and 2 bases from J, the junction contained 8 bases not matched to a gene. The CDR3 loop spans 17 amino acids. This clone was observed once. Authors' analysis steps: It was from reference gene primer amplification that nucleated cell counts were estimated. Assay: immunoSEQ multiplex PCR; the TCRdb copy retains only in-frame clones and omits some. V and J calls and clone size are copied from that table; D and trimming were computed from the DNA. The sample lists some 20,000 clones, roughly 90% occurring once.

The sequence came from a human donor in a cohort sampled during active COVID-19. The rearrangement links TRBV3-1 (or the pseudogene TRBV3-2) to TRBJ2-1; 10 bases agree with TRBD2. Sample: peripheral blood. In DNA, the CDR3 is TGTGCCAGCAGCCCCGCGGGACTAGCGAGCGCCTACAATGAGCAGTTCTTC. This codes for CASSPAGLASAYNEQFF.